This T cell receptor (beta chain) was sequenced for a study of blood T cell repertoires in COVID-19. Measured with immunoSEQ multiplex PCR; TCRdb has only the in-frame clones, and not every one. The sample includes 300,000 to 400,000 clones, around nine tenths of them seen just once. V lost 4 bases and J lost 6; bases outside the gene matches: 2. Germline V gives CDR1 KGHDR, CDR2 SFDVKD. This CDR3 contains 13 residues. Sequencing was carried out using peripheral blood. This receptor was taken from a woman younger than 30 who had recovered from COVID-19. The chain joins TRBV24-1 to TRBJ2-3, with 8 bases aligning to TRBD1. CDR3 sequence reads: CATSDRDRDTQYF. CDR3 DNA: TGTGCCACCAGTGACCGGGACAGGGATACGCAGTATTTT.